This paragraph reports one T cell receptor (beta chain). This record comes from a study of cytomegalovirus exposure and HLA in healthy donors. Whole-study context: Prior work identified around 100 million unique TCR beta sequences in 190 million or so T cells.

The PCR ran on 60 Vbeta and 13 Jbeta primers. The assay was immunoSEQ multiplex PCR, and TCRdb's table has in-frame clones only and misses some. This table holds about 52,000 clones, around 70% found once. Sequencing input: PBMCs. The sequence was obtained from a woman between 45 and 65 years old in good health and CMV-seronegative.

The CDR3 nucleotides read TGTGCCATCAGTGAGGGACAGGGAACGAATCAGCCCCAGCATTTT. It specifies CAISEGQGTNQPQHF. The V gene is TRBV10-3, the J gene TRBJ1-5, with TRBD1 matching 8 bases. The CDR3 is 15 residues long. The V gene's germline CDR1 is ENHRY and CDR2 SYGVKD. V shed 2 bases and J 4 bases; nucleotides not matched to a gene: 4.